These T cell receptor beta chains were read from a single sample in a study of blood T cell repertoires in COVID-19. Data came from immunoSEQ multiplex PCR; TCRdb stores just in-frame clones and leaves some out. This table holds some 260,000 clones, about 90% found once. Material: PBMCs or T cells enriched from blood (not recorded which). The receptor source for this set is a woman in her thirties with acute COVID-19. Each CDR3 is given with its conserved first and last residue. D genes are given only for firm matches. The size entry is marked missing in some rows and otherwise reads once, few, many or a size class.

NA	TRBD1	TRBV13	TRBJ2-7	CASSTRDRGNGEQYF	TGTGCCAGCAGCACCCGGGACAGGGGGAATGGGGAGCAGTACTTC
once	NA	TRBV29-1	TRBJ2-5	CSVLTNPETQYF	TGCAGCGTCCTGACAAACCCAGAGACCCAGTACTTC
NA	NA	TRBV9	TRBJ1-6	CASSVASAGSPLHF	TGTGCCAGCAGCGTAGCTAGTGCGGGGTCACCCCTCCACTTT
NA	NA	TRBV18	TRBJ1-2	CASSPQADYSYYGYTF	TGTGCCAGCTCACCACAGGCGGACTATTCCTACTATGGCTACACCTTC
NA	NA	TRBV5-6	TRBJ2-2	CASSLGARTGELFF	TGTGCCAGCAGCTTGGGGGCCCGGACCGGGGAGCTGTTTTTT
NA	NA	TRBV2	TRBJ1-2	CASARVSGYGYTF	TGTGCCAGCGCTCGGGTCAGTGGCTATGGCTACACCTTC
NA	TRBD2	TRBV29-1	TRBJ2-4	CSVMWTRSNIQYF	TGCAGCGTCATGTGGACTAGATCGAACATTCAGTACTTC
NA	NA	TRBV18	TRBJ1-4	CASSPYDSNEKLFF	TGTGCCAGCTCACCATACGACAGCAATGAAAAACTGTTTTTT
NA	NA	TRBV7-2	TRBJ1-4	CASSFRHATNEKLFF	TGTGCCAGCAGCTTCCGACATGCAACTAATGAAAAACTGTTTTTT
NA	TRBD2	TRBV28	TRBJ2-7	CASILSGSSYEQYF	TGTGCCAGCATCCTTAGCGGGAGCTCCTACGAGCAGTACTTC
NA	TRBD2	TRBV5-4	TRBJ2-5	CASSSTSGFQETQYF	TGTGCCAGCAGCTCGACTAGCGGTTTTCAAGAGACCCAGTACTTC
NA	TRBD1	TRBV18	TRBJ1-1	CASSPKTGAEAFF	TGTGCCAGCTCACCGAAGACAGGGGCTGAAGCTTTCTTT
once	NA	TRBV28	TRBJ1-4	CASSLFPATNEKLFF	TGTGCCAGCAGTCTCTTCCCTGCAACTAATGAAAAACTGTTTTTT
NA	TRBD2	TRBV18	TRBJ2-6	CASSPVAGVSGANVLTF	TGTGCCAGCTCACCTGTAGCGGGAGTCTCTGGGGCCAACGTCCTGACTTTC
NA	TRBD1	TRBV24-1	TRBJ2-7	CATRGGQGAGEQYF	TGTGCCACCAGAGGGGGACAGGGGGCGGGCGAGCAGTACTTC
NA	NA	TRBV28	TRBJ2-3	CASSPVGGTDTQYF	TGTGCCAGCAGCCCCGTCGGGGGCACAGATACGCAGTATTTT
NA	NA	TRBV7-3	TRBJ2-2	CASSLILNTGELFF	TGTGCCAGCAGCTTAATCCTAAACACCGGGGAGCTGTTTTTT
NA	TRBD1	TRBV15	TRBJ2-2	CATSKDQGARRTGELFF	TGTGCCACCAGCAAAGACCAGGGGGCGCGGCGCACCGGGGAGCTGTTTTTT
once	NA	TRBV18	TRBJ2-2	CASSPRRADTGELFF	TGTGCCAGCTCACCGAGGCGAGCCGACACCGGGGAGCTGTTTTTT
few	TRBD2	TRBV7-2	TRBJ2-1	CASSTLAGVSYNEQFF	TGTGCCAGCAGCACACTAGCGGGAGTGTCCTACAATGAGCAGTTCTTC
NA	TRBD1	TRBV10-3	TRBJ1-3	CAISALSTGSDTIYF	TGTGCCATCAGTGCTCTTTCGACAGGGTCCGACACCATATATTTT
NA	TRBD2	TRBV28	TRBJ2-1	CASTTGTSGDTYNEQFF	TGTGCCAGTACGACTGGGACTAGCGGCGATACCTACAATGAGCAGTTCTTC
NA	NA	TRBV28	TRBJ2-1	CASSFAGYYEQFF	TGTGCCAGCAGTTTCGCAGGGTATTATGAGCAGTTCTTC
NA	TRBD2	TRBV4-3	TRBJ2-1	CASSQDIGLAYNEQFF	TGCGCCAGCAGCCAAGATATAGGACTAGCTTACAATGAGCAGTTCTTC